This TCR beta chain was sequenced in a study of CD8 T cells in Susac syndrome. In germline, CDR1 is LGHNA, CDR2 YSLEER. The CDR3 is made up of 16 amino acids. The J segment lost 5 bases and the V segment lost 0 bases, leaving 7 bases of the junction unmatched. RNA in amounts of about 0.45 to 1 ug was reverse transcribed with random hexamers. Each CDR3 protein is one row after TCRdb ran MiXCR on the immunoSEQ multiplex PCR reads. Of 330,000 or so distinct CDR3 sequences in the sample, over 75% were seen once. Sequenced input: CD8+ T cells from PBMCs. This clonotype originated in a human donor with multiple sclerosis. V usage is TRBV4-3 and J usage is TRBJ2-5, with 9 positions matching TRBD2. For the CDR3, the DNA is TGCGCCAGCAGCCAAGAGCTAGCGGGAACATGGGAGACCCAGTACTTC. This encodes CASSQELAGTWETQYF.